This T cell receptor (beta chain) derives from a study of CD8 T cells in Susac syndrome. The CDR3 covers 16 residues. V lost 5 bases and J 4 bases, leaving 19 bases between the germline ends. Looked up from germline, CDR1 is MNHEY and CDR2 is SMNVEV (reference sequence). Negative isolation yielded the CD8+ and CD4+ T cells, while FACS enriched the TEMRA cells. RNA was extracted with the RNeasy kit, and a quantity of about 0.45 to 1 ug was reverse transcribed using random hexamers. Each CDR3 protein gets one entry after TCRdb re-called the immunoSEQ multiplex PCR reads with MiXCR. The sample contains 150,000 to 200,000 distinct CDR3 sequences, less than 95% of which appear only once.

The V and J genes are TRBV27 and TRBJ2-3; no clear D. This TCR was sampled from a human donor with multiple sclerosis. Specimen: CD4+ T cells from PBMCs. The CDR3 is CASSPETFPYPDTQYF. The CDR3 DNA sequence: TGTGCCAGCAGTCCAGAGACTTTTCCCTACCCAGATACGCAGTATTTT.